A single sample gave rise to the 2 T cell receptor beta chains below, sequenced in a study of graft-versus-host responses after intestinal transplantation. Researchers processed graft tissue to release intraepithelial and lamina propria lymphocytes. Profiling relied on immunoSEQ multiplex PCR, and the TCRdb table lists in-frame clones only, not all of them. This table has around 20,000 clones, around 80% appearing once. This material consisted of ileum tissue, taken 12 days after intestinal transplant. The receptors here all came from a human patient who received an intestinal transplant, so some T cells may come from the graft donor.

The gene calls are TRBV4-2 and TRBJ2-3; the match to TRBD2 covers 12 bases. The germline V gene has CDR1 LGHNA and CDR2 YNFKEQ. This CDR3 has 17 amino acids. After removal of 2 bases from V and 3 bases from J, the junction contained 6 bases not matched to a gene. This CDR3 is CASSQNPSGGVTDTQYF. The CDR3 nucleotides are TGTGCCAGCAGCCAAAATCCTAGCGGGGGGGTAACAGATACGCAGTATTTT.

The gene calls are TRBV20-1 and TRBJ2-3; no definite D call. The CDR3 is 11 residues long. Germline CDR1 reads DFQATT; CDR2 reads SNEGSKA (reference sequence). The germline V and J ends were trimmed by 3 bases and 7 bases, with 8 bases remaining between them. The CDR3, as DNA: TGCAGTGCTAGCCACACGTATACGCAGTATTTT. Translation: CSASHTYTQYF.